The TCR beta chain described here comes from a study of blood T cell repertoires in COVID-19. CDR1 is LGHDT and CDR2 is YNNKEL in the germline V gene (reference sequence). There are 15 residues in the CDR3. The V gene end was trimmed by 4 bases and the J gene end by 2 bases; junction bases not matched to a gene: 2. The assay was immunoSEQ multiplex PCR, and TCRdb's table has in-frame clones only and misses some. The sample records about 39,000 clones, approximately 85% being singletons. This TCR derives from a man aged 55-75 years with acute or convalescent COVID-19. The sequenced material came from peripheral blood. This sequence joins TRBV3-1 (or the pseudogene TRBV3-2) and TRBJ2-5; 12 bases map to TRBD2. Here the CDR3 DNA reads TGTGCCAGCAGCCCCGGACTAGCGGGACAAGAGACCCAGTACTTC. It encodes CASSPGLAGQETQYF.